The clone carrying this T cell receptor beta chain was counted a few times. Its cognate antigen is unknown. The entry originates in a study of T-cell reconstitution after alpha-beta-depleted transplantation in children. V was shortened by 6 bases and J by 3 bases, with 9 bases between the two germline ends. Germline V gene data show CDR1 as DFQATT and CDR2 as SNEGSKA (reference sequence). There are 11 residues in the CDR3. Overall study results and limits: By one year post-transplant, T-cell counts and diversity largely arose from T cells that were newly produced.

Unique molecular identifiers tagged the TCRbeta library. TCRdb re-called the PCR reads through MiXCR, storing one row per CDR3 protein. The data hold hundreds of thousands of distinct CDR3 sequences, with roughly a quarter observed a single time. The chain employs TRBV20-1 and TRBJ2-7; D gene unclear. The receptor was derived from a female patient aged 2 to 10 who had a stem cell transplant for congenital amegakaryocytic thrombocytopenia, so the T cells may come from the graft donor. The sample consisted of PBMCs, mostly from graft donor cells, taken 360 days after TCRalphabeta/CD19-depleted stem cell transplant. CDR3: CSAGPNYEQYF. CDR3 sequence (DNA): TGCAGTGCAGGGCCGAACTACGAGCAGTACTTC.